This record looks at one T cell receptor (beta chain) sequence and its context. The target antigen is unknown. The data originate from a study of T-cell reconstitution after alpha-beta-depleted transplantation in children. Trimming removed 1 base from V and 6 bases from J, with 7 bases in between. The CDR3 extends over 13 amino acids. CDR1 and CDR2 (germline): KGHSH, LQKENI. The TCRbeta library was prepared with unique molecular identifiers. One entry per CDR3 protein, called by TCRdb with MiXCR from the PCR reads. In the table there are around 960,000 distinct CDR3 sequences, roughly 31% of which are singletons. Regarding the study as a whole: T-cell numbers and diversity one year post-transplant derived largely from freshly generated T cells. High day-60 TCRbeta diversity in some patients came from surviving recipient T cells and thymic progenitors. In patients about two months after transplant, alpha-beta T cells reportedly arose from several hundred expanded graft clones.

The sample in question was PBMCs, mostly from graft donor cells, obtained 360 days after TCRalphabeta/CD19-depleted stem cell transplant. The TCR was taken from a boy less than two years old who had a stem cell transplant for SCID, so the T cells may come from the graft donor. The rearrangement links TRBV18 to TRBJ1-5, with a tentative D call TRBD1 (5 bases). CDR3 sequence reads: CASSPHQGQPQHF. DNA for the CDR3: TGTGCCAGCTCACCACACCAGGGTCAGCCCCAGCATTTT.